This T cell receptor (beta chain) was captured in a study of early T cells in non-severe SARS-CoV-2 infection. Looking at the study overall: Sequenced material consisted of bulk RNA (from unsorted whole blood), and chains were unpaired.

A note on this clonotype: Its specificity is unknown.

cDNA molecules, individually, were tagged with unique molecular identifiers. TCRdb re-analysed the 5' RACE reads in MiXCR, keeping a single row per CDR3 protein. The data contain 60,000 or so distinct CDR3 sequences, 9.3% of them seen just once; the ten biggest clones take up around 21%. Whole-study findings and limits: The matching step, a VDJdb search, favored anti-spike CD8 responses and missed private and CD4 specificities.

The sequenced material came from whole blood. The clonotype comes from an adult who was a healthcare worker with PCR-confirmed SARS-CoV-2 infection or an uninfected control (not recorded which).

CDR3 residues: CASSPGAHGTGNGGELFF. The DNA for the CDR3 is TGTGCCAGCAGCCCAGGGGCCCACGGGACAGGGAACGGCGGGGAGCTGTTTTTT. The genes are TRBV7-6 and TRBJ2-2; TRBD1 matches at 9 bases. CDR1 SGHVS and CDR2 FNYEAQ come from the germline V gene. The CDR3 extends over 18 amino acids. V shed 5 bases, J shed 7 bases, and the junction held 17 bases outside the gene matches.